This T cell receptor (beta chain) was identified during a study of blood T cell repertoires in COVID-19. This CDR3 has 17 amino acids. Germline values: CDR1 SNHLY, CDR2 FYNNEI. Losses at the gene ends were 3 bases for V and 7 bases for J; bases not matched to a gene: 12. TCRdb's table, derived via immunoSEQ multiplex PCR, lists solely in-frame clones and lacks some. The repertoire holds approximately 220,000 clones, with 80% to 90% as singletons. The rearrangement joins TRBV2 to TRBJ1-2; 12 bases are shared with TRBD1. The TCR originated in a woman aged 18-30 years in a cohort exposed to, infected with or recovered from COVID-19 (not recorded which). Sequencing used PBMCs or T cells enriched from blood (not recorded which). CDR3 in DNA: TGTGCCAGCAGTGATCCCGGGACAGGGGGCCCCATTGGTGGCTACACCTTC. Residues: CASSDPGTGGPIGGYTF.